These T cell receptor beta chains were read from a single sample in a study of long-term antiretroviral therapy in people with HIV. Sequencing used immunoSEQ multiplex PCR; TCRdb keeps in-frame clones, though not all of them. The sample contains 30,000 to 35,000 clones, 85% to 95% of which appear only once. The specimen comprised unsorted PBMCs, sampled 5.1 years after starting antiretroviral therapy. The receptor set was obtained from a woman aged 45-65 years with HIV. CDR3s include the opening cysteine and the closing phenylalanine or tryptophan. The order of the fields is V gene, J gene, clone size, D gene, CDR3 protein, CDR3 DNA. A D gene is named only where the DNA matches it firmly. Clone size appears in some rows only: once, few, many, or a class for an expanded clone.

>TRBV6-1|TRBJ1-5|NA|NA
CASRDGRRWSQPQHF
TGTGCCAGCAGAGACGGGAGACGATGGTCACAGCCCCAGCATTTT
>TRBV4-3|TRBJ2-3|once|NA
CASSQGPDTQYF
TGCGCCAGCAGCCAAGGCCCAGATACGCAGTATTTT
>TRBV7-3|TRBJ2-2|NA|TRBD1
CASSFVGTAFTGELFF
TGTGCCAGCAGCTTCGTGGGGACAGCCTTCACCGGGGAGCTGTTTTTT
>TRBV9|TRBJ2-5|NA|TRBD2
CASSVATSGGQETQYF
TGTGCCAGCAGCGTAGCTACTAGCGGGGGACAAGAGACCCAGTACTTC
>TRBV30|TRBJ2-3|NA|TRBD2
CAWSVRLAGAFGTQYF
TGTGCCTGGAGTGTACGTCTAGCGGGGGCTTTCGGTACGCAGTATTTT
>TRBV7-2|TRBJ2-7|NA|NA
CASSPKFAGTYEQYF
TGTGCCAGCAGCCCCAAGTTCGCGGGGACCTACGAGCAGTACTTC
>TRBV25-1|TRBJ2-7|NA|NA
CASSDQTSYEQYF
TGTGCCAGCAGTGACCAGACTTCCTACGAGCAGTACTTC
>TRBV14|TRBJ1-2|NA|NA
CASSQDRRPDGYTF
TGTGCCAGCAGCCAAGATCGCAGGCCGGACGGCTACACCTTC
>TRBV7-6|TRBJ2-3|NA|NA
CASSLLRSRSTDTQYF
TGTGCCAGCAGCTTATTACGATCCCGATCCACAGATACGCAGTATTTT
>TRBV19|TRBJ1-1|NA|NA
CASSIVVQNTEAFF
TGTGCCAGTAGTATAGTCGTACAGAACACTGAAGCTTTCTTT
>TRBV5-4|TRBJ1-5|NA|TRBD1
CASSFGGGSNQPQHF
TGTGCCAGCAGCTTCGGAGGGGGCAGCAATCAGCCCCAGCATTTT
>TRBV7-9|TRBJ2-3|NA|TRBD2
CASSSAAGAGTDTQYF
TGTGCCAGCAGCAGCGCAGCGGGGGCGGGCACAGATACGCAGTATTTT
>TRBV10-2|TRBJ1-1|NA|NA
CASRGGGNTEAFF
TGCGCCAGCCGGGGAGGGGGGAACACTGAAGCTTTCTTT
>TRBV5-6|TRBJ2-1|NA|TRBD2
CASSLGEGSSYNEQFF
TGTGCCAGCAGCTTGGGGGAGGGGAGCTCCTACAATGAGCAGTTCTTC
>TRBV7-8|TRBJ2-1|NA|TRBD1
CASSETGWEQFF
TGTGCCAGCAGCGAGACAGGGTGGGAGCAGTTCTTC
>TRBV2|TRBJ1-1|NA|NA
CASSGVPSPFPNTEAFF
TGTGCCAGCAGTGGTGTCCCTTCCCCCTTCCCGAACACTGAAGCTTTCTTT
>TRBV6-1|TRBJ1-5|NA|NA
CASSVADVNQPQHF
TGTGCCAGCAGTGTGGCAGACGTAAATCAGCCCCAGCATTTT
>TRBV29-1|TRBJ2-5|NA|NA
CSVEGGETQYF
TGCAGCGTTGAAGGGGGGGAGACCCAGTACTTC
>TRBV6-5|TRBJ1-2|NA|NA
CASSNGDRGWAGYTF
TGTGCCAGCAGTAACGGGGATAGAGGCTGGGCGGGCTACACCTTC
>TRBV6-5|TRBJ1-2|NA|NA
CASRDFYGYTF
TGTGCCAGCAGAGATTTCTATGGCTACACCTTC
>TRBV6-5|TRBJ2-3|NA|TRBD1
CASSLLGQADTQYF
TGTGCCAGCAGTCTCCTCGGACAGGCAGATACGCAGTATTTT
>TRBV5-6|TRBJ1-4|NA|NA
CASSFGSGNEKLFF
TGTGCCAGCAGCTTCGGATCGGGGAATGAAAAACTGTTTTTT
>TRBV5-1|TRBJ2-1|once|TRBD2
CASSLANSGLGDEQFF
TGCGCCAGCAGCTTGGCGAATAGCGGGTTAGGGGATGAGCAGTTCTTC
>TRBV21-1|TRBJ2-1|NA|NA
CASSKGARGAYNEQFF
TGTGCCAGCAGCAAAGGGGCCAGGGGGGCCTACAATGAGCAGTTCTTC
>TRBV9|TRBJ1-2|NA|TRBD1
CASSVEARGPGGYTF
TGTGCCAGCAGCGTAGAGGCCAGGGGGCCAGGAGGCTACACCTTC
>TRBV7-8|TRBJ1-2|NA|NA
CASSLHGQGGNYGYTF
TGTGCCAGCAGCTTACACGGGCAGGGAGGGAACTATGGCTACACCTTT
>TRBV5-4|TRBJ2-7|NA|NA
CASSQKRGQYNEQYF
TGTGCCAGCAGCCAAAAGCGAGGACAGTATAACGAGCAGTACTTC
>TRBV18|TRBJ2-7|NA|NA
CASSTGRRSSYEQYF
TGTGCCAGCTCAACTGGACGGAGAAGCTCCTACGAGCAGTACTTC
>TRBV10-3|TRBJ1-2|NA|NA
CAISELGASGHGYTF
TGTGCCATCAGTGAACTGGGGGCATCTGGACATGGCTACACCTTC